What follows are 5 T cell receptor beta chains derived from one specimen sequenced in a study of cytomegalovirus exposure and HLA in healthy donors. Amplification used 60 Vbeta primers and 13 Jbeta primers. Libraries were prepared by immunoSEQ multiplex PCR; TCRdb keeps only in-frame clonotypes and omits some of them. Of over 150,000 clones listed, nearly 80% are singletons. Material for sequencing was PBMCs. The receptors come from a man between 25 and 39 years old in good health and CMV-seropositive.

The table lists this clone with a count of one. The chain uses TRBV4-2 and TRBJ1-1; TRBD1 aligns across 8 bases. Per germline, CDR1 LGHNA and CDR2 YNFKEQ. V was clipped by 2 bases and J by 8 bases; unmatched bases: 7. CDR3 size: 14 residues. The CDR3 DNA is TGTGCCAGCAGCCAACCCGGGACAGGATTAGAAGCTTTCTTT. This codes for CASSQPGTGLEAFF.

The chain couples TRBV2 to TRBJ2-7; TRBD1 agrees at 7 bases. The length of the CDR3 is 14 residues. CDR1 and CDR2 from the germline V gene are SNHLY and FYNNEI. Trimming took 6 bases from V and 2 from J; bases not matched to a gene: 7. The CDR3 loop is CASSFGTATYEQYF. The CDR3 nucleotides are TGTGCCAGCAGCTTCGGGACAGCCACCTACGAGCAGTACTTC.

The chain joins TRBV6-5 to TRBJ2-7; D not resolved. The CDR3 runs to 15 residues. In germline, CDR1 is MNHEY, CDR2 SVGAGI. V lost 0 bases and J lost 3, with 12 bases in between. The CDR3 nucleotides are TGTGCCAGCAGTTACTCCCAGGCTGGAAACTACGAGCAGTACTTC. It yields the protein CASSYSQAGNYEQYF.

The rearrangement joins TRBV5-8 to TRBJ2-1; D may be TRBD1 (5 bases). V was shortened by 3 bases and J by 6 bases, with 19 bases between the two germline ends. CDR3 size: 16 residues. Per the germline V gene, CDR1 is SGHTS and CDR2 is YDEGEE. The CDR3 sequence: CASSSDWGRTVNEQFF. The CDR3 DNA reads as TGTGCCAGCAGCTCCGACTGGGGCAGGACGGTCAATGAGCAGTTCTTC.

The gene calls are TRBV7-9 and TRBJ2-2; 7 bases fit TRBD1. The V gene's germline CDR1 is SEHNR and CDR2 FQNEAQ (reference sequence). CDR3 size: 16 residues. Trimming removed 4 bases from V and 4 bases from J; junction bases left unmatched: 9. For the CDR3, the DNA is TGTGCCAGCAGCTCCACAGGGGCGATGTGCACCGGGGAGCTGTTTTTT. This sequence encodes CASSSTGAMCTGELFF.